This T cell receptor (beta chain) was identified during a study of blood T cell repertoires in COVID-19. Study-level information: The United States, Italy and Spain supplied acute and convalescent COVID-19 samples. PBMCs, B-cell-depleted T cells, or T cells were the source of the cDNA or gDNA that made up the material.

This table comes from immunoSEQ multiplex PCR, and its TCRdb copy is limited to in-frame clones, with some not included. Of approximately 240,000 clones detected, about 90% appear once; the ten largest clones hold under 2.5%. Ages ranged from 18 to 89 years, with residence in under 25 US areas. Assignment of participants to cohorts was predicated upon participant-reported clinical history. Input material: PBMCs or T cells enriched from blood (not recorded which). The sequence came from a young woman who had recovered from COVID-19.

As DNA, the CDR3 is TGTGCCAGCACCTTGGGGGAGGGACTGCACGAGCAGTACTTC. Translated: CASTLGEGLHEQYF. The V and J genes are TRBV9 and TRBJ2-7; 7 bases agree with TRBD2. Germline V gene lookup returns CDR1 SGDLS and CDR2 YYNGEE. Trimming removed 6 bases from V and 5 bases from J; junction bases left unmatched: 11. This CDR3 comprises 14 residues.